This T cell receptor beta chain comes out of a study of blood T cell repertoires in COVID-19. Germline CDR1 SGHTA, CDR2 FQGNSA. J lost 2 bases, V lost 5 bases, and 9 bases had no gene match. There are 16 residues in the CDR3. Using immunoSEQ multiplex PCR, the repertoire was profiled, and TCRdb retains in-frame clones only, with some absent. The table has about 150,000 clones, approximately 85% seen once. Specimen: peripheral blood. The V gene is TRBV7-2, the J gene TRBJ2-3; TRBD1 matches 8 bases. The TCR sequence derives from a man between 60 and 75 years old with COVID-19, enrolled during active disease. The CDR3 protein is CASSPKGQGNTDTQYF. In DNA, the CDR3 is TGTGCCAGCAGCCCCAAAGGACAGGGTAACACAGATACGCAGTATTTT.